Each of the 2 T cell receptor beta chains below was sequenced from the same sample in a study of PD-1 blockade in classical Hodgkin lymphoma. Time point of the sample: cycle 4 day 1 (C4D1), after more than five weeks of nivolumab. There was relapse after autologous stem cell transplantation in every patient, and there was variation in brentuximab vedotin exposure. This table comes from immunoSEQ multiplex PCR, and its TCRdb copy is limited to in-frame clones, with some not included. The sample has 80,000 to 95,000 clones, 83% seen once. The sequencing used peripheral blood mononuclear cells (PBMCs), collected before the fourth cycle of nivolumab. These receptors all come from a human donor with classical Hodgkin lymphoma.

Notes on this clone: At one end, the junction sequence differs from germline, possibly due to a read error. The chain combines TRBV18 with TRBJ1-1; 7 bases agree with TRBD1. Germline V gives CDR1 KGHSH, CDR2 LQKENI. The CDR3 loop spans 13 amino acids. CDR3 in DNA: TGTGCCAGCACACCGGCAGGGGGTGATGAAGCTTTCTTT. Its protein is CASTPAGGDEAFF.

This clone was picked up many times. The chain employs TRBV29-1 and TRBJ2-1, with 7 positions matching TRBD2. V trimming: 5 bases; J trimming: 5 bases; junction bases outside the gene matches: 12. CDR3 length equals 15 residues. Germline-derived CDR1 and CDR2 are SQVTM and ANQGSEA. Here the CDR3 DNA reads TGCAGCGTTCCCCCGAACTTGGGAGGGGACAATGAGCAGTTCTTC. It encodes CSVPPNLGGDNEQFF.